This T cell receptor beta chain was found in a study of T cell repertoires in cytomegalovirus infection. Using its own MiXCR run on the reads, TCRdb lists one record per CDR3 protein. Of under 850,000 distinct CDR3 sequences in the sample, about 40% were seen once. V dropped 7 bases and J dropped 5 bases, with 17 bases sitting between them. The CDR3 is 14 residues long. Per germline, CDR1 MDHEN and CDR2 SYDVKM. The receptor was isolated from a human donor in good health (CMV status not recorded). Some clones in this sample may be carry-over from other donors' samples. J is TRBJ1-1 and V is TRBV28, with a weak D call TRBD1 (6 bases). Sequencing used PBMCs. For the CDR3, the DNA is TGTGCCAGCACGAGGAGGGGGGGTCGGACTGAAGCTTTCTTT. Translating it yields CASTRRGGRTEAFF.